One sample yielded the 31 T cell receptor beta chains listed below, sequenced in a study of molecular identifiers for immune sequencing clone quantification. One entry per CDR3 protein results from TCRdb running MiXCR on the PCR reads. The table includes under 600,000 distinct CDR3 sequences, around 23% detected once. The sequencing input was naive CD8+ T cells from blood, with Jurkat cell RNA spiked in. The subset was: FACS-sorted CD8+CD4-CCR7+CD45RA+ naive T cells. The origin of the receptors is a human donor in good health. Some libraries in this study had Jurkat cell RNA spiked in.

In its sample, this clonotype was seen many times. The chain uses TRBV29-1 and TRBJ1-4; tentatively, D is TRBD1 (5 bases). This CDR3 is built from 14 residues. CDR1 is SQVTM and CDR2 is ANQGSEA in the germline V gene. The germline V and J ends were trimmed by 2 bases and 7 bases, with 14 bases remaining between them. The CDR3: CSVEWGGDREKLFF. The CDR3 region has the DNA TGCAGCGTTGAATGGGGGGGTGACCGTGAAAAACTGTTTTTT.

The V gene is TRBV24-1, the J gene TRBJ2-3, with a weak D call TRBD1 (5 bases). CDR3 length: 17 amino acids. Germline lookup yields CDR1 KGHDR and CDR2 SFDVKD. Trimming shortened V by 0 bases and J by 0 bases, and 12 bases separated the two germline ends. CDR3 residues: CATSDLQGSPSTDTQYF. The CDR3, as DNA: TGTGCCACCAGTGATTTGCAGGGCAGTCCCAGCACAGATACGCAGTATTTT.

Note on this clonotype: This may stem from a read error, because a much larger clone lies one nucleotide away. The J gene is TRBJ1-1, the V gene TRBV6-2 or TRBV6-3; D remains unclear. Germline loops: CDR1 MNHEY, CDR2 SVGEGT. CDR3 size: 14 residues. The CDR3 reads CASSPYPVNTVAFF. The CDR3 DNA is TGTGCCAGCAGCCCCTATCCAGTGAACACTGTAGCTTTCTTT.

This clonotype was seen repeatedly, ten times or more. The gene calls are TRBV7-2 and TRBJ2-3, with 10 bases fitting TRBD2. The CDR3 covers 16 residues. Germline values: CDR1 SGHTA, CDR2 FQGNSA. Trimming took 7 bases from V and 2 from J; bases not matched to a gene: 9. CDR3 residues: CASNPLAGPLTDTQYF. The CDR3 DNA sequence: TGTGCCAGCAACCCACTAGCGGGACCCCTCACAGATACGCAGTATTTT.

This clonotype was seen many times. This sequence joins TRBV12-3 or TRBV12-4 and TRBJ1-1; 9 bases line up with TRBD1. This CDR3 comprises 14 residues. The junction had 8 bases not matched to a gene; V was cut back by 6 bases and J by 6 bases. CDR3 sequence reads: CASSHGTGLAEAFF. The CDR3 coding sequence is TGTGCCAGCAGCCATGGGACAGGGTTGGCTGAAGCTTTCTTT.

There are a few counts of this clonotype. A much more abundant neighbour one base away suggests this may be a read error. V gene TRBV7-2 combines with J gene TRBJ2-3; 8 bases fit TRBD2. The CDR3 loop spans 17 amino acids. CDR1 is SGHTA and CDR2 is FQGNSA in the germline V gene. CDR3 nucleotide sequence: TGTGCCAGCGGCTTATCCACAGCGGGAGCTAGCACAGATACGCAGTATTTT. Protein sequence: CASGLSTAGASTDTQYF.

The CDR3 DNA is TGTGCCAGCAGCCCCTTCATTGGGCCGCAATCGGGATATGGCTACACCTTC. Its protein is CASSPFIGPQSGYGYTF. V and J are TRBV7-2 and TRBJ1-2; D gene unclear. V was clipped by 5 bases and J by 5 bases, with 24 bases between them. The germline V gene has CDR1 SGHTA and CDR2 FQGNSA. The CDR3 is 17 amino acids.

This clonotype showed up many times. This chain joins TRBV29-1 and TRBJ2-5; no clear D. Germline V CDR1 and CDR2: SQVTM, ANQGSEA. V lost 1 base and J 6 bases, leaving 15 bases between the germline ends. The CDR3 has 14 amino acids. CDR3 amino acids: CSVEGNLLGKTQYF. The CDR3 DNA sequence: TGCAGCGTTGAAGGGAACCTCTTGGGGAAGACCCAGTACTTC.

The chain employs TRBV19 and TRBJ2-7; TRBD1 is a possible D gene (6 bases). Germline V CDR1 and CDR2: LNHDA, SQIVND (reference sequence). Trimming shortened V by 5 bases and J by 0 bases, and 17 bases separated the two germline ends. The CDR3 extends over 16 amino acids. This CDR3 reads CASSPRSGTSSYEQYF. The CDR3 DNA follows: TGTGCCAGTAGTCCTAGGTCCGGGACAAGCTCCTACGAGCAGTACTTC.

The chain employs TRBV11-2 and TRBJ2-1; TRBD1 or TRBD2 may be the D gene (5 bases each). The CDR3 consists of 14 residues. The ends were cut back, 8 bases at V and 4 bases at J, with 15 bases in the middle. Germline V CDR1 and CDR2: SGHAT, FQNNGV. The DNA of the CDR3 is TGTGCCAGCGTGGGGGTCACCGAATACAATGAGCAGTTCTTC. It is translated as CASVGVTEYNEQFF. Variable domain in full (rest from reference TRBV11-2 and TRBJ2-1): EAGVAQSPRYKIIEKRQSVAFWCNPISGHATLYWYQQILGQGPKLLIQFQNNGVVDDSQLPKDRFSAERLKGVDSTLKIQPAKLEDSAVYLCASVGVTEYNEQFFGPGTRLTVL.

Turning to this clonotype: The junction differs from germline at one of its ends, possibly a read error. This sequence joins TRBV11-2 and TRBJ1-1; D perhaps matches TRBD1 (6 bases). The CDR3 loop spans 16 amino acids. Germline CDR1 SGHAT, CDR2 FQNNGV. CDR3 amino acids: CASSLGGGQGNTAAFF. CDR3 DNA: TGTGCCAGCAGCTTAGGCGGGGGGCAGGGAAACACTGCAGCTTTCTTT.

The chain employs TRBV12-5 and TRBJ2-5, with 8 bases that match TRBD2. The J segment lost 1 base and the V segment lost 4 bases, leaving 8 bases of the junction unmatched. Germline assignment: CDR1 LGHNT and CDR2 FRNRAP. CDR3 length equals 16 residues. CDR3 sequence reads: CASGSPTSEFQETQYF. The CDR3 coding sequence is TGTGCTAGTGGTTCCCCGACTAGCGAATTCCAAGAGACCCAGTACTTC.

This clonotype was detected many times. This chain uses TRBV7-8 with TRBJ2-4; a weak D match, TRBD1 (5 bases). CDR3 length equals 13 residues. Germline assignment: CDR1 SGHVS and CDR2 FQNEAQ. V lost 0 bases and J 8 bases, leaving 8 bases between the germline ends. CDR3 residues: CASSLAGVDIQYF. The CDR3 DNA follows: TGTGCCAGCAGCTTAGCAGGGGTTGACATTCAGTACTTC.

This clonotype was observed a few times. CDR3: CASSYPSILAGDTDTQYF. The DNA of the CDR3 is TGTGCCAGCAGTTACCCTTCGATACTAGCGGGAGACACAGATACGCAGTATTTT. V gene TRBV6-2 or TRBV6-3 combines with J gene TRBJ2-3, with 11 bases that match TRBD2. CDR3 length: 18 residues. V lost 2 bases to trimming and J lost 2 bases; unmatched junction nucleotides: 9. The germline gives CDR1 MNHEY, CDR2 SVGEGT.

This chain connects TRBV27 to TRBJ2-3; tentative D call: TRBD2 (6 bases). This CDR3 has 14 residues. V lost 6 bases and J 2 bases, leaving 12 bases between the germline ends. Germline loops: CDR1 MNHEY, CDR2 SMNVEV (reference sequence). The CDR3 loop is CASRGTLITDTQYF. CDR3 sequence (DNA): TGTGCCAGCAGAGGGACTTTAATCACAGATACGCAGTATTTT.

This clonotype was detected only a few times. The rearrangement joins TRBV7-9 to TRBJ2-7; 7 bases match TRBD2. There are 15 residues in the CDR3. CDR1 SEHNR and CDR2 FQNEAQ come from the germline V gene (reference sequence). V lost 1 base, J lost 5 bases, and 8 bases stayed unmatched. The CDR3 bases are TGTGCCAGCAGCTTAGTGGCTAGCGGCCCTAACGAGCAGTACTTC. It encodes CASSLVASGPNEQYF.

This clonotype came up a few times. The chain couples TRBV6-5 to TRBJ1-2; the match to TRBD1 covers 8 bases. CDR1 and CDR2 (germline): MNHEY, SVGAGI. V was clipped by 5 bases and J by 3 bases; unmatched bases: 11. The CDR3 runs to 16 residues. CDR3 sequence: CASSSPRTGFHYGYTF. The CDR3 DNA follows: TGTGCCAGCAGTAGCCCCCGGACAGGGTTTCACTATGGCTACACCTTC.

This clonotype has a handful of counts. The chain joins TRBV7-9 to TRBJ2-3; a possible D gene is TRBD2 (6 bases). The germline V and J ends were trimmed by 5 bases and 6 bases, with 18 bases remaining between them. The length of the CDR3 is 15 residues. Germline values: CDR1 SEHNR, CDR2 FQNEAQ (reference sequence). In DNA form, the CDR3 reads TGTGCCAGCAGCCCGAGTCGGGGGAGGTCCGATACGCAGTATTTT. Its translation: CASSPSRGRSDTQYF.

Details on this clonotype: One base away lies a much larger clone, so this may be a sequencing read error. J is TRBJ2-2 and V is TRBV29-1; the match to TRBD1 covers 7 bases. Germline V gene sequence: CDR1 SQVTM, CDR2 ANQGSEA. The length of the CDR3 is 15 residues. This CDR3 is CSVEYDRANTGELVF. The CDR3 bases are TGCAGCGTTGAGTATGACAGGGCGAACACCGGGGAGCTGGTTTTT.

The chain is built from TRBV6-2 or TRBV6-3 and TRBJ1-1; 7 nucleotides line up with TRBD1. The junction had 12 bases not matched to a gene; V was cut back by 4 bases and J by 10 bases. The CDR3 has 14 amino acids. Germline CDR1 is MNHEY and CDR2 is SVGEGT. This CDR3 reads CASSFAVTGAGAFF. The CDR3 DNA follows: TGTGCCAGCAGTTTCGCGGTCACAGGGGCGGGAGCTTTCTTT.

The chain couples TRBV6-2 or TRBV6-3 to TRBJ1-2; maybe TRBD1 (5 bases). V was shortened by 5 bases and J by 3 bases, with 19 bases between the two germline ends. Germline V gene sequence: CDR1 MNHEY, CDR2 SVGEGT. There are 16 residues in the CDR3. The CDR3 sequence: CASSEFQGALDYGYTF. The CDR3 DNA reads TGTGCCAGCAGTGAATTCCAAGGGGCCCTGGACTATGGCTACACCTTC.

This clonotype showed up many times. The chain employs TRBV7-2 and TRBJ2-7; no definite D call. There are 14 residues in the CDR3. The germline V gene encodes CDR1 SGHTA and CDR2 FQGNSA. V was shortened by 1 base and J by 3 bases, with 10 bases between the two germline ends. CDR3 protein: CASSLVPGFYEQYF. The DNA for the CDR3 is TGTGCCAGCAGCTTAGTGCCGGGTTTCTACGAGCAGTACTTC.

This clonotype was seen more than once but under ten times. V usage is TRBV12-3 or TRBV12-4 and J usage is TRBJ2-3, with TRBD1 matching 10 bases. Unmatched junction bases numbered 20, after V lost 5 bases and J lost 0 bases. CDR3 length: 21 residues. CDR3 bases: TGTGCCAGCAGTCCCCTTCCCGGGGACAGGGGCCTTTTTGCTAGCACAGATACGCAGTATTTT. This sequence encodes CASSPLPGDRGLFASTDTQYF.

Here the CDR3 DNA reads TGTGCCATCAGTGAGTCGGAGGGAACAAATCAGCCCCAGCATTTT. Translation gives CAISESEGTNQPQHF. The chain uses TRBV10-3 and TRBJ1-5; no clear D gene. The CDR3 has 15 residues. Deletions cut 0 bases from V and 4 bases from J, with 10 bases between. CDR1 is ENHRY and CDR2 is SYGVKD in the germline V gene.

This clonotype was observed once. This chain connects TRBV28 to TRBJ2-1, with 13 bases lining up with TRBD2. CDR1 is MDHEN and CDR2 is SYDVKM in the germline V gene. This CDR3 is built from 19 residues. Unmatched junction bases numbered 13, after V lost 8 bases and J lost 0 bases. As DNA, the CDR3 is TGTGCCAGCGGCTCTACTAGCGGGAGGGCCAGCGTCTCCTACAATGAGCAGTTCTTC. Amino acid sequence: CASGSTSGRASVSYNEQFF.

The CDR3 loop reads CASSQDRPAGGAGYEQYF. Written as DNA, the CDR3 is TGCGCCAGCAGCCAAGACCGGCCGGCGGGGGGCGCGGGGTACGAGCAGTACTTC. The chain employs TRBV4-3 and TRBJ2-7; TRBD2 aligns across 8 bases. Germline V gives CDR1 LGHNA, CDR2 YSLEER. Unmatched junction bases numbered 14, after V lost 0 bases and J lost 4 bases. CDR3 length: 18 amino acids.

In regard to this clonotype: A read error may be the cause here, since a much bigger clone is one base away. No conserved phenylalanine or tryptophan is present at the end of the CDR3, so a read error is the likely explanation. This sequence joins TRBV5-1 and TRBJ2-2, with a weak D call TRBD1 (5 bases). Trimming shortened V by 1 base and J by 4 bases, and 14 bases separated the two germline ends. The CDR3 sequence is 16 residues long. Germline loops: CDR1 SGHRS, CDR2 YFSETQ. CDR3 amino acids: CASSLSDRPITGELFS. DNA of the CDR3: TGCGCCAGCAGCTTGAGTGACAGACCTATCACCGGGGAGCTGTTTTCT.

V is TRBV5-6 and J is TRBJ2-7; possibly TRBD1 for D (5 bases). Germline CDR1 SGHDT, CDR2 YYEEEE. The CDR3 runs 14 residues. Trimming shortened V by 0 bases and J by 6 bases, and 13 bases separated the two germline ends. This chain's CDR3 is CASSLAGYGAEQYF. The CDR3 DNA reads TGTGCCAGCAGCTTGGCCGGCTATGGGGCCGAGCAGTACTTC.

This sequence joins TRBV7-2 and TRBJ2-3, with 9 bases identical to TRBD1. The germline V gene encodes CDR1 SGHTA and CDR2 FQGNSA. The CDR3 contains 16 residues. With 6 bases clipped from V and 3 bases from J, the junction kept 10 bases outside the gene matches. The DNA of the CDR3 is TGTGCCAGCAGGGACCGGGACAGGGATAGTACAGATACGCAGTATTTT. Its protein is CASRDRDRDSTDTQYF. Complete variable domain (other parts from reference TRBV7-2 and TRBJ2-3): GAGVSQSPSNKVTEKGKDVELRCDPISGHTALYWYRQSLGQGLEFLIYFQGNSAPDKSGLPSDRFSAERTGGSVSTLTIQRTQQEDSAVYLCASRDRDRDSTDTQYFGPGTRLTVL.

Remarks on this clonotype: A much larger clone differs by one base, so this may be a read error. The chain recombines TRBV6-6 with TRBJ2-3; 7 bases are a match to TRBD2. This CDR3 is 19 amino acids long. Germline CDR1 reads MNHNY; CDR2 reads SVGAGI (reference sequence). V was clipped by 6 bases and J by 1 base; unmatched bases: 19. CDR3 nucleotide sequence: TGTGCCAGCAGCCAGACTAGCAGGAGGAACCCGAGGGGCACAGATACGCAGTATTTT. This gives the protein CASSQTSRRNPRGTDTQYF.

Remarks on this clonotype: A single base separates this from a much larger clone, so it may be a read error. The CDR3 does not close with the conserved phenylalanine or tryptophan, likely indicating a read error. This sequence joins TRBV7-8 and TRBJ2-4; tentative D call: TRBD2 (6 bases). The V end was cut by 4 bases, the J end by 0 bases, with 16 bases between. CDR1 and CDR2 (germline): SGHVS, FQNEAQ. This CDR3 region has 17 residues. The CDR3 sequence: CASSWDRAGLAKNIQYL. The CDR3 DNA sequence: TGTGCCAGCAGCTGGGACCGCGCGGGGCTAGCCAAAAACATTCAGTACCTC.